This T cell receptor (beta chain) derives from a study of cytomegalovirus exposure and HLA in healthy donors. Study conclusions and caveats: In vitro work confirmed that a few CMV-associated chains recognize CMV antigens. In a later analysis, at a false discovery rate of 0.05, some 17,000 TCR beta sequences were associated with HLA alleles.

With respect to this clone: Its antigen is currently unknown.

The V gene's germline CDR1 is SGHAT and CDR2 FQNNGV. This CDR3 comprises 13 residues. V gave up 4 bases and J gave up 7 bases, with 13 bases separating them. PCR was performed using 60 Vbeta and 13 Jbeta primers. Here immunoSEQ multiplex PCR was the method, and the copy in TCRdb shows in-frame clones only, minus some. The table lists about 170,000 clones, approximately 84% of them singletons. Sequenced sample: PBMCs. This TCR came from a woman aged 45-65 years in good health and CMV-seropositive. This chain links TRBV11-2 with TRBJ1-2; tentative D call: TRBD1 (6 bases). CDR3 protein: CASSSRTGTGYTF. CDR3 coding DNA: TGTGCCAGCAGCTCAAGAACAGGGACTGGCTACACCTTC.